This T cell receptor (beta chain) derives from a study of sequential checkpoint blockade in melanoma. Study details: Maintenance nivolumab came after either treatment sequence.

Only one count was recorded for this clone. The CDR3 is 14 amino acids. The germline V gene has CDR1 SNHLY and CDR2 FYNNEI. V was clipped by 1 base and J by 4 bases, with 10 bases between them. Treatment described: randomized to nivolumab then ipilimumab (arm A) or the reverse (arm B). From thawed PBMCs, live CD3+CD8+ cells negative for CD19 and CD56 were sorted. Libraries were prepared by immunoSEQ multiplex PCR; TCRdb keeps only in-frame clonotypes and omits some of them. The table records more than 15,000 clones, about two thirds of them present only once. The material was CD8+ T cells sorted from blood (inferred from file names), obtained from a patient given nivolumab and ipilimumab in sequence. The chain is built from TRBV2 and TRBJ1-1; a weak D match, TRBD1 (5 bases). This TCR was recovered from a human donor with melanoma. The CDR3 loop is CASSEELGGTEAFF. CDR3 DNA: TGTGCCAGCAGTGAAGAACTGGGGGGCACTGAAGCTTTCTTT.